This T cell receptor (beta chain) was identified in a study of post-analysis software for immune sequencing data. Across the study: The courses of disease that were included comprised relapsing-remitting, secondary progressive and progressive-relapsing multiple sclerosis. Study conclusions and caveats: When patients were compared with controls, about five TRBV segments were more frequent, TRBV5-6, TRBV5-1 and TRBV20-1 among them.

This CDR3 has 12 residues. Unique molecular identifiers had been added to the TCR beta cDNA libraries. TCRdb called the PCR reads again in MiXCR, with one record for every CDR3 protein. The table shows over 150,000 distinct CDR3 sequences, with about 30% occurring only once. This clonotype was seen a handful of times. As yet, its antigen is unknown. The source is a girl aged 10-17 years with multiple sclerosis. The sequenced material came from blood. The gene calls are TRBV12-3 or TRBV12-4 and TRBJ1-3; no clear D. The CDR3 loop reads CVSGDSGNTIYF. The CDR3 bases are TGTGTCTCAGGAGACTCTGGAAACACCATATATTTT.